What follows are 9 T cell receptor beta chains derived from one specimen sequenced in a study of T-cell memory formation after mild COVID-19. From the 5' RACE reads, TCRdb called clonotypes with MiXCR, one entry per CDR3 protein. Seen here are fewer than 350,000 distinct CDR3 sequences, roughly 8.2% observed once, and the top ten hold about 20%. The sequencing sample was made of PBMCs or a T cell subset sorted from them (not recorded which). All receptors come from a man aged 18-30 years who had mild COVID-19 (a few samples of this study predate the infection). Cell type and time point are not known.

There are a few counts of this clonotype. The CDR3 DNA sequence: TGTGCCAGCAGTGACCGGGACAGGGGGCGCGGAGCTTTCTTT. It specifies CASSDRDRGRGAFF. The chain combines TRBV6-5 with TRBJ1-1; 12 nucleotides match TRBD1. The CDR3 extends over 14 amino acids. Germline loops: CDR1 MNHEY, CDR2 SVGAGI. J gave up 10 bases and V 5 bases, and 8 bases lay outside the gene matches.

This chain connects TRBV6-5 to TRBJ2-1; the D gene is possibly TRBD1 (6 bases). The CDR3 is 13 residues long. Germline V gene sequence: CDR1 MNHEY, CDR2 SVGAGI. V dropped 2 bases and J dropped 4 bases, with 6 bases sitting between them. The DNA for the CDR3 is TGTGCCAGCAGTTACGGACAGTACAATGAGCAGTTCTTC. It specifies CASSYGQYNEQFF.

This chain joins TRBV5-1 and TRBJ1-6; D is unclear. Germline values: CDR1 SGHRS, CDR2 YFSETQ. The V gene lost 5 bases and the J gene lost 5 bases, with 8 bases spanning the gap. The CDR3 loop spans 13 amino acids. The CDR3 is CASRWSDNSPLHF. The CDR3 nucleotides are TGCGCCAGCAGATGGTCAGATAATTCACCCCTCCACTTT. Full variable domain (rest looked up from reference TRBV5-1 and TRBJ1-6): KAGVTQTPRYLIKTRGQQVTLSCSPISGHRSVSWYQQTPGQGLQFLFEYFSETQRNKGNFPGRFSGRQFSNSRSEMNVSTLELGDSALYLCASRWSDNSPLHFGNGTRLTVT.

The rearrangement links TRBV12-3 or TRBV12-4 to TRBJ2-7; D possibly matches TRBD1 or TRBD2 (5 bases each). V dropped 5 bases and J dropped 6 bases, with 14 bases sitting between them. This CDR3 region has 13 residues. The CDR3: CASSPGPGSEQYV. CDR3 sequence (DNA): TGTGCCAGCAGTCCGGGGCCTGGAAGCGAGCAGTACGTC.

This chain uses TRBV3-1 with TRBJ2-4; TRBD1 matches 7 bases. This CDR3 region has 14 residues. The germline gives CDR1 LGHDT, CDR2 YNNKEL (reference sequence). V lost 1 base, J lost 8 bases, and 5 bases stayed unmatched. The CDR3 here is CASSQGDRVDIQYF. DNA for the CDR3: TGTGCCAGCAGCCAAGGTGACAGGGTTGACATTCAGTACTTC.

The chain recombines TRBV15 with TRBJ2-3; no firm D call. CDR3 length equals 15 residues. Germline V gene sequence: CDR1 LNHNV, CDR2 YYDKDF (reference sequence). V gave up 1 base and J gave up 5 bases, with 13 bases separating them. DNA of the CDR3: TGTGCCACCAGCAGAGGGAACGAAGGATTAGATACGCAGTATTTT. It codes for CATSRGNEGLDTQYF.

This clonotype occurred a few times. The rearrangement joins TRBV6-2 or TRBV6-3 to TRBJ2-7; no clear D. The CDR3 spans 14 residues. The V gene lost 5 bases and the J gene lost 0 bases, with 11 bases spanning the gap. Germline values: CDR1 MNHEY, CDR2 SVGEGT. This CDR3 reads CASSPLGVSYEQYF. The CDR3 DNA sequence: TGTGCCAGCAGTCCCCTTGGGGTCTCCTACGAGCAGTACTTC.

The genes are TRBV12-3 or TRBV12-4 and TRBJ1-6; no clear D gene. CDR3 length: 14 amino acids. V gave up 7 bases and J gave up 8 bases, with 15 bases separating them. The CDR3 bases are TGTGCCAGCACCAGCCAAATCCGGGATTCACCCCTCCACTTT. It translates to CASTSQIRDSPLHF.

The rearrangement joins TRBV21-1 to TRBJ1-5. TRBV21-1 represents a pseudogene. This CDR3 region has 14 residues. The CDR3 DNA sequence: TGTGCCAGCAGCTCACTCCGGCTCGGGCAGCCCCAGCATTTT. Its translation: CASSSLRLGQPQHF.